The 26 T cell receptor beta chains in this list originate from one sample, sequenced in a study of blood T cells in healthy people across ages. Next came a second PCR, run for about 7 to 12 cycles, which used a sample-barcoded 5' primer along with a J-beta primer mix. TCRdb ran MiXCR on the 5' RACE reads and lists one entry per CDR3 protein. The data contain about 540,000 distinct CDR3 sequences, nearly 25% of them singletons. Separately, the same data were catalogued under a study of T cells of mothers and their children.

The sample was blood. These receptor sequences come from a boy aged 5-17 years in good health.

The gene calls are TRBV9 and TRBJ2-5; 8 bases line up with TRBD1. The J call may be mistaken, given a closer DNA end match to TRBJ2-1. There are 16 residues in the CDR3. In germline, CDR1 is SGDLS, CDR2 YYNGEE. Here the CDR3 DNA reads TGTGCCAGCAGCCCCCAAGGGACAGGTCGAGGGGATGAGCAGTTCTTC. Amino acids: CASSPQGTGRGDEQFF.

The chain carries TRBV6-5 and TRBJ1-4, with D maybe TRBD1 (5 bases). V was cut by 4 bases and J by 8 bases, with 17 bases left in between. The CDR3 consists of 15 residues. Germline CDR1 MNHEY, CDR2 SVGAGI. This chain's CDR3 is CASSSDTGLGEKLFF. The DNA for the CDR3 is TGTGCCAGCAGTTCTGATACAGGTTTAGGCGAAAAACTGTTTTTT.

The gene calls are TRBV11-2 and TRBJ2-5, with 10 bases matching TRBD2. The DNA end favors TRBJ2-1, so the J call may be wrong. Germline V lookup: CDR1 SGHAT, CDR2 FQNNGV. This CDR3 is 15 amino acids long. For the CDR3, the DNA is TGTGCCAGCAGTTTAAGCCTAGCGGGAGTCAGGGAGCAGTTCTTC. Translation: CASSLSLAGVREQFF.

This clonotype showed up many times. This chain connects TRBV4-2 to TRBJ2-7; no firm D call. V lost 0 bases to trimming and J lost 0 bases, with 12 bases between them. The CDR3 contains 16 residues. The germline V gene has CDR1 LGHNA and CDR2 YNFKEQ. The CDR3 loop reads CASSQDAQSSSYEQYF. The CDR3 region has the DNA TGTGCCAGCAGCCAAGATGCCCAGTCGAGCTCCTACGAGCAGTACTTC.

This sequence joins TRBV7-2 and TRBJ1-6; unclear D gene. V lost 1 base and J lost 9, with 16 bases in between. The CDR3 length is 16 residues. From germline, CDR1 is SGHTA and CDR2 FQGNSA. CDR3 amino acids: CASSLEGRVRGSPLHF. The CDR3 DNA follows: TGTGCCAGCAGCTTAGAAGGAAGGGTGCGCGGTTCACCCCTCCACTTT.

This clonotype has only a few counts. The chain employs TRBV4-3 and TRBJ2-6; D is unresolved. Trimming shortened V by 0 bases and J by 0 bases, and 9 bases separated the two germline ends. Germline CDR1 reads LGHNA; CDR2 reads YSLEER. The CDR3 has 17 residues. Here the CDR3 reads CASSQDVDGSGANVLTF. The CDR3 DNA sequence: TGCGCCAGCAGCCAAGATGTCGACGGCTCTGGGGCCAACGTCCTGACTTTC.

CDR3: CASSSRGTSYNEQFF. The CDR3 bases are TGTGCCAGCAGCTCCCGGGGCACCTCCTACAATGAGCAGTTCTTC. The rearrangement uses TRBV11-1 and TRBJ2-1; tentatively, D is TRBD1 or TRBD2 (5 bases each). Per the germline V gene, CDR1 is SGHAT and CDR2 is FQDESV (reference sequence). Trimming cost V 4 bases and J 0 bases, with 10 bases left between them. The CDR3 is 15 amino acids.

This chain uses TRBV28 with TRBJ2-5; TRBD1 aligns across 9 bases. Germline V gene sequence: CDR1 MDHEN, CDR2 SYDVKM. J gave up 4 bases and V 5 bases, and 11 bases lay outside the gene matches. The CDR3 consists of 16 residues. The CDR3 is CASSPLGQGRGETQYF. CDR3 nucleotides: TGTGCCAGCAGTCCCCTGGGACAGGGAAGGGGAGAGACCCAGTACTTC.

The table lists this clonotype with a few counts. The chain recombines TRBV7-9 with TRBJ2-5; tentatively, D is TRBD2 (5 bases). CDR1 is SEHNR, CDR2 FQNEAQ, per germline (reference sequence). Trimming pared 1 base from V and 1 base from J, leaving 7 bases between. The CDR3 sequence is 14 residues long. CDR3 sequence: CASSLVSGQETQYF. DNA of the CDR3: TGTGCCAGCAGCTTAGTGAGCGGCCAAGAGACCCAGTACTTC. The entire variable domain, with the rest obtained from reference TRBV7-9 and TRBJ2-5, is as follows: DTGVSQNPRHKITKRGQNVTFRCDPISEHNRLYWYRQTLGQGPEFLTYFQNEAQLEKSRLLSDRFSAERPKGSFSTLEIQRTEQGDSAMYLCASSLVSGQETQYFGPGTRLLVL.

The chain combines TRBV7-2 with TRBJ2-7, with 8 bases identical to TRBD2. The CDR3 contains 14 residues. Germline CDR1 is SGHTA and CDR2 is FQGNSA. The V segment lost 5 bases and the J segment 6 bases; nucleotides outside the gene matches: 9. The CDR3 DNA reads as TGTGCCAGCAGCCCCCAGCGGGAGTCAGCCGAGCAGTACTTC. The encoded protein is CASSPQRESAEQYF.

The chain is built from TRBV28 and TRBJ2-5, with a tentative D call TRBD2 (5 bases). The V end was cut by 6 bases, the J end by 4 bases, with 18 bases between. This CDR3 is 15 amino acids long. Looked up from germline, CDR1 is MDHEN and CDR2 is SYDVKM. The CDR3 region has the DNA TGTGCCAGCAGGGAGAGGGTTGCGTATCGAGAGACCCAGTACTTC. Protein: CASRERVAYRETQYF.

This clonotype came up a few times. The V call is TRBV27, the J call TRBJ1-6, with D tentatively TRBD1 (6 bases). Trimming pared 7 bases from V and 4 bases from J, leaving 14 bases between. This CDR3 spans 15 amino acids. From germline, CDR1 is MNHEY and CDR2 SMNVEV (reference sequence). CDR3 sequence: CASTLGAVYNSPLHF. The CDR3 coding sequence is TGTGCCAGCACACTGGGGGCAGTGTATAATTCACCCCTCCACTTT.

The chain has TRBV3-1 and TRBJ1-2; TRBD1 matches at 9 bases. J lost 7 bases, V lost 7 bases, and 16 bases had no gene match. Germline CDR1 is LGHDT and CDR2 is YNNKEL (reference sequence). The CDR3 runs 16 residues. The CDR3, as DNA: TGTGCCAGCAACCATGGCGTGACAGGGGGATTTTCTGGCTACACCTTC. Translation: CASNHGVTGGFSGYTF.

V is TRBV5-1 and J is TRBJ2-7, with 7 bases fitting TRBD2. Germline V gives CDR1 SGHRS, CDR2 YFSETQ. The CDR3 contains 14 residues. V shed 1 base and J 3 bases; nucleotides not matched to a gene: 4. The chain's CDR3 is CASSLRGDGYEQYF. In DNA, the CDR3 is TGCGCCAGCAGCTTGCGGGGGGACGGCTACGAGCAGTACTTC. The entire variable domain, with the rest obtained from reference TRBV5-1 and TRBJ2-7, is as follows: KAGVTQTPRYLIKTRGQQVTLSCSPISGHRSVSWYQQTPGQGLQFLFEYFSETQRNKGNFPGRFSGRQFSNSRSEMNVSTLELGDSALYLCASSLRGDGYEQYFGPGTRLTVT.

This clonotype appeared a few times. V and J are TRBV28 and TRBJ2-3; D possibly corresponds to TRBD2 (5 bases). V lost 1 base, J lost 6 bases, and 17 bases lay in between. This CDR3 comprises 16 residues. The V gene's germline CDR1 is MDHEN and CDR2 SYDVKM. CDR3 nucleotides: TGTGCCAGCAGTTTATCTGCTAGCCGGAACCCGGATACGCAGTATTTT. Its protein is CASSLSASRNPDTQYF.

The chain uses TRBV4-1 and TRBJ2-7; the match to TRBD1 covers 9 bases. V was clipped by 3 bases and J by 3 bases; unmatched bases: 6. The germline gives CDR1 MGHRA, CDR2 YSYEKL. The CDR3 has 15 residues. DNA for the CDR3: TGCGCCAGCAGCCAGGGACAGGGTGCCAACTACGAGCAGTACTTC. Amino acid sequence: CASSQGQGANYEQYF.

V usage is TRBV20-1 and J usage is TRBJ2-1; 10 bases fit TRBD1. V lost 6 bases, J lost 7 bases, and 6 bases stayed unmatched. CDR3 length equals 13 residues. Germline values: CDR1 DFQATT, CDR2 SNEGSKA (reference sequence). CDR3 nucleotide sequence: TGCAGTGCCGGGACAGGGGACCTTAATGAGCAGTTCTTC. Amino acid sequence: CSAGTGDLNEQFF.

A few counts support this clonotype. The genes are TRBV7-2 and TRBJ2-5; D is unresolved. Germline CDR1 SGHTA, CDR2 FQGNSA. Trimming shortened V by 7 bases and J by 0 bases, and 6 bases separated the two germline ends. The length of the CDR3 is 12 residues. This chain's CDR3 is CASNLYQETQYF. Here the CDR3 DNA reads TGTGCCAGCAACTTGTACCAAGAGACCCAGTACTTC.

The genes are TRBV6-1 and TRBJ2-5; D might be TRBD2 (7 bases). Judging by the DNA end, TRBJ2-7 fits better; the J call may be wrong. Looked up from germline, CDR1 is MNHNS and CDR2 is SASEGT. There are 16 residues in the CDR3. For the CDR3, the DNA is TGTGCCAGCAGTGACCCCCTGGAGCGGGACATCTACGAGCAGTACTTC. Translating gives CASSDPLERDIYEQYF.

A few counts support this clonotype. The rearrangement links TRBV5-1 to TRBJ2-2; tentatively, D is TRBD1 (6 bases). Germline V gene data show CDR1 as SGHRS and CDR2 as YFSETQ. The CDR3 has 14 residues. V lost 2 bases and J 5 bases, leaving 10 bases between the germline ends. The chain's CDR3 is CASSFTTGTGELFF. Here the CDR3 DNA reads TGCGCCAGCAGCTTCACTACAGGGACCGGGGAGCTGTTTTTT.

There are many counts of this clonotype. This rearrangement joins TRBV7-9 to TRBJ2-5; D is perhaps TRBD2 (5 bases). V gave up 4 bases and J gave up 1 base, with 10 bases separating them. The CDR3 is 14 residues long. The germline gives CDR1 SEHNR, CDR2 FQNEAQ (reference sequence). CDR3 protein: CASSSPGSQETQYF. CDR3 coding DNA: TGTGCCAGCAGCTCGCCGGGATCCCAAGAGACCCAGTACTTC.

This chain uses TRBV15 with TRBJ1-1, with a tentative D call TRBD1 (6 bases). The CDR3 is 13 amino acids. In germline, CDR1 is LNHNV, CDR2 YYDKDF (reference sequence). V lost 3 bases and J lost 6, with 11 bases in between. In nucleotides, the CDR3 is TGTGCCACCAGCAGCATAGACAGGTCTGAAGCTTTCTTT. This codes for CATSSIDRSEAFF. Full variable domain (missing parts from reference TRBV15 and TRBJ1-1): DAMVIQNPRYQVTQFGKPVTLSCSQTLNHNVMYWYQQKSSQAPKLLFHYYDKDFNNEADTPDNFQSRRPNTSFCFLDIRSPGLGDTAMYLCATSSIDRSEAFFGQGTRLTVV.

This clonotype was detected a few times. One end of the junction is discordant with germline, which a read error may explain. J is TRBJ1-4 and V is TRBV5-1; D not resolved. The CDR3 totals 15 residues. Germline CDR1 reads SGHRS; CDR2 reads YFSETQ. CDR3 loop: CAGSKTAQLGEKLFF. The CDR3 DNA sequence: TGCGCCGGCAGCAAAACAGCCCAACTGGGTGAAAAACTGTTTTTT. Using reference TRBV5-1 and TRBJ1-4 for the parts outside the CDR3, the full variable domain is KAGVTQTPRYLIKTRGQQVTLSCSPISGHRSVSWYQQTPGQGLQFLFEYFSETQRNKGNFPGRFSGRQFSNSRSEMNVSTLELGDSALYLCAGSKTAQLGEKLFFGSGTQLSVL.

A note on this clonotype: This CDR3 is missing its conserved last phenylalanine or tryptophan, likely due to a read error. Because the CDR3's place on the DNA is in doubt, the DNA is left out and the CDR3 is given as listed by TCRdb. This chain uses TRBV19 with TRBJ1-5. Germline V CDR1 and CDR2: LNHDA, SQIVND (reference sequence). The CDR3 length is 18 residues, termini included. CDR3 protein: CAVVSTQSLVGYHLGEHL.

This chain links TRBV9 with TRBJ1-1; 7 bases agree with TRBD1. Germline V gene sequence: CDR1 SGDLS, CDR2 YYNGEE. V lost 3 bases to trimming and J lost 2 bases; unmatched junction nucleotides: 10. The CDR3 is made up of 16 amino acids. CDR3 loop: CASSAGGGQINTEAFF. CDR3 nucleotides: TGTGCCAGCAGCGCAGGGGGTGGACAGATAAACACTGAAGCTTTCTTT.

There are a few counts of this clonotype. The chain links TRBV4-2 to TRBJ2-7; TRBD2 matches 7 bases. This CDR3 is built from 17 residues. Germline V gene lookup returns CDR1 LGHNA and CDR2 YNFKEQ. Trimming at V came to 0 bases and at J to 0 bases, leaving 8 bases not matched to a gene. For the CDR3, the DNA is TGTGCCAGCAGCCAAGAAGAGATGAGGGAGGGCTCCTACGAGCAGTACTTC. This gives the protein CASSQEEMREGSYEQYF.